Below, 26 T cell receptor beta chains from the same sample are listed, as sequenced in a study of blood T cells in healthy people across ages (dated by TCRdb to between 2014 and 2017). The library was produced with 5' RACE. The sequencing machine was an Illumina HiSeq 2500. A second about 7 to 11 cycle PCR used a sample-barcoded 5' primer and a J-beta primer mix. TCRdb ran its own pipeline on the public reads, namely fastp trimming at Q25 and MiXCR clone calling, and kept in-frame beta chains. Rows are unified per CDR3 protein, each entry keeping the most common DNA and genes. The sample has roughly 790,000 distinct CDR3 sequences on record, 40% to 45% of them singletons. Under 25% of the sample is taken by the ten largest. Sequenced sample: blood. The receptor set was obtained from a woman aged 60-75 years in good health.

The CDR3 sequence is CASSLIDDEQFF. The CDR3, as DNA: TGTGCCAGCAGCTTAATCGACGATGAGCAGTTCTTC. V usage is TRBV7-9 and J usage is TRBJ2-1, with D unclear. V lost 2 bases and J lost 8, with 7 bases in between. The length of the CDR3 is 12 residues. Germline CDR1 is SEHNR and CDR2 is FQNEAQ (reference sequence).

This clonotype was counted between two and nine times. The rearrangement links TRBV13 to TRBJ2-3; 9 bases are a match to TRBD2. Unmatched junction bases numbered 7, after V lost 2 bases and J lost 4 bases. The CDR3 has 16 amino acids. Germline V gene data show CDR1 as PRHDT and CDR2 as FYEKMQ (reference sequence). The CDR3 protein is CASSLRAGGHPDTQYF. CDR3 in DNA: TGTGCCAGCAGCTTACGGGCGGGGGGGCATCCAGATACGCAGTATTTT.

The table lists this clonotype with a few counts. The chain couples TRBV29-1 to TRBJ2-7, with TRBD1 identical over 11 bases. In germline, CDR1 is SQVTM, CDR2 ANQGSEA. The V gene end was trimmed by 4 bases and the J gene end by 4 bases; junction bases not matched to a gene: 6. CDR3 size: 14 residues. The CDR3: CSVGGQGDLYEQYF. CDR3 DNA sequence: TGCAGCGTTGGGGGACAGGGGGACTTGTACGAGCAGTACTTC.

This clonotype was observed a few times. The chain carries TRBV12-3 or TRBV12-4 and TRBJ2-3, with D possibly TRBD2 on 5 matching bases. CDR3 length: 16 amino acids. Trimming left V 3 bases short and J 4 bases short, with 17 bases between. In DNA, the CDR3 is TGTGCCAGCAGTTTGGCCTTGGGGAGCCCGGCAGATACGCAGTATTTT. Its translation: CASSLALGSPADTQYF.

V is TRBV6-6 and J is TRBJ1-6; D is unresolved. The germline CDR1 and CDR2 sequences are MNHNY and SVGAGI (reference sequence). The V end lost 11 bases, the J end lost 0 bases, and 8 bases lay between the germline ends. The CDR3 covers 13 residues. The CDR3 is CAPMGSYNSPLHF. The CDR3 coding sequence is TGTGCCCCTATGGGCTCCTATAATTCACCCCTCCACTTT.

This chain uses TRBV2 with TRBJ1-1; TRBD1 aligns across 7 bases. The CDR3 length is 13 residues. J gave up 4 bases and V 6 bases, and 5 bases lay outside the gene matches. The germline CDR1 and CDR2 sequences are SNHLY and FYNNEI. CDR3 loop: CASSPEGATEAFF. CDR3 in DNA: TGTGCCAGCAGCCCTGAGGGGGCCACTGAAGCTTTCTTT.

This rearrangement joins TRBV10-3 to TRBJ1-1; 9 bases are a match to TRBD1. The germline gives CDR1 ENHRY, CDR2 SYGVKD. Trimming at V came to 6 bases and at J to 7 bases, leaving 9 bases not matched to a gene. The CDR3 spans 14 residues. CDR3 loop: CAIRTGTGSGEAFF. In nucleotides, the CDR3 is TGTGCCATCAGAACCGGGACAGGGTCTGGTGAAGCTTTCTTT.

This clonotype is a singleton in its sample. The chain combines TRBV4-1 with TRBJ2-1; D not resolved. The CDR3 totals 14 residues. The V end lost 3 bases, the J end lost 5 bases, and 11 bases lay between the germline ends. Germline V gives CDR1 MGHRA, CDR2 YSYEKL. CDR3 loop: CASSQDQMHNEQFF. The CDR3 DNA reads TGCGCCAGCAGCCAGGACCAAATGCACAATGAGCAGTTCTTC.

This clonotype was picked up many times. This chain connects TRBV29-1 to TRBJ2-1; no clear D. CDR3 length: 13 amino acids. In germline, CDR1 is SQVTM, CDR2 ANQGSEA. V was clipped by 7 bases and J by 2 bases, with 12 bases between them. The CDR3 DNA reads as TGCAGCGCCGCGCGTGTAGCCTACAATGAGCAGTTCTTC. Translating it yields CSAARVAYNEQFF.

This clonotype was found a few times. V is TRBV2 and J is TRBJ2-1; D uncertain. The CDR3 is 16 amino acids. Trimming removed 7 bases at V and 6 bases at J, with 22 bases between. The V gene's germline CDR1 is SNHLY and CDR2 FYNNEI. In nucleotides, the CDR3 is TGTGCCAGCACCCTGCTATTAGGTGAGGACGGCAATGAGCAGTTCTTC. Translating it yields CASTLLLGEDGNEQFF.

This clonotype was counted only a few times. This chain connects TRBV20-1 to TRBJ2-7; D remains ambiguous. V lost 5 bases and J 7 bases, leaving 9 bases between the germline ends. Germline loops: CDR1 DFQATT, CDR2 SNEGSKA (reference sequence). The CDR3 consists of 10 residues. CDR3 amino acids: CSALLREQYF. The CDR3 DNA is TGCAGTGCTCTCTTACGAGAGCAGTACTTC.

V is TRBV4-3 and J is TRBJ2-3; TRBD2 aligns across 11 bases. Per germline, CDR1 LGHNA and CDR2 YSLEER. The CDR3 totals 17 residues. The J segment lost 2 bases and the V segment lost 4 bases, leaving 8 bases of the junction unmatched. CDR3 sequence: CASSRGLAGQDTDTQYF. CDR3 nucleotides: TGCGCCAGCAGCCGTGGACTAGCGGGTCAAGACACAGATACGCAGTATTTT.

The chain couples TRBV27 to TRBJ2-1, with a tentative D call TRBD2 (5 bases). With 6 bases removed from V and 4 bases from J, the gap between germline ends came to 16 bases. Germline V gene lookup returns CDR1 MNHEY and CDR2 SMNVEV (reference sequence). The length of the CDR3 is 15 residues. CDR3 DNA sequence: TGTGCCAGCAGGAGGCCAGCGGAAAAATACAATGAGCAGTTCTTC. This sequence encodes CASRRPAEKYNEQFF.

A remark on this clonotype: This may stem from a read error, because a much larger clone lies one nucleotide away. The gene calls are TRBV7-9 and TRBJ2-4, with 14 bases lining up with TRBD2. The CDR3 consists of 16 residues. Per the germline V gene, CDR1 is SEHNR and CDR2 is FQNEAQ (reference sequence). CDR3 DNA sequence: TGTGCCGGCAGCCCGGGACTAGCGGGAGCAACTGGGGAGCAGTACTTC. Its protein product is CAGSPGLAGATGEQYF.

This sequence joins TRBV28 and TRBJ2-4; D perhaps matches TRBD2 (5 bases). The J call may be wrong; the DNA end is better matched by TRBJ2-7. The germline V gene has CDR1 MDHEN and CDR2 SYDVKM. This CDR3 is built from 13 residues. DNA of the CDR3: TGTGCCAGCACCCCAGACGGGGACTACGAGCAGTACTTC. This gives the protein CASTPDGDYEQYF.

The CDR3 here is CASTRLADNYNEQFF. In DNA, the CDR3 is TGTGCCAGCACCCGTCTAGCGGACAATTACAATGAGCAGTTCTTC. The chain combines TRBV7-2 with TRBJ2-1; 7 bases line up with TRBD2. This CDR3 region has 15 residues. The V segment lost 7 bases and the J segment 4 bases; nucleotides outside the gene matches: 10. The germline gives CDR1 SGHTA, CDR2 FQGNSA.

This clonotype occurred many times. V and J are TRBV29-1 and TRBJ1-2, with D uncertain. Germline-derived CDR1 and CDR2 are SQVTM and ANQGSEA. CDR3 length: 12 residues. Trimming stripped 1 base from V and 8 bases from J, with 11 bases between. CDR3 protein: CSVEGPVGGYTF. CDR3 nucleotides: TGCAGCGTTGAAGGACCCGTTGGGGGCTACACCTTC.

The chain's CDR3 is CATRGGSGEQFF. The CDR3 DNA sequence: TGTGCCACTAGGGGTGGATCGGGTGAGCAGTTCTTC. This chain joins TRBV24-1 and TRBJ2-1; D is perhaps TRBD1 (5 bases). Germline V gives CDR1 KGHDR, CDR2 SFDVKD. The CDR3 covers 12 residues. Trimming pared 10 bases from V and 9 bases from J, leaving 15 bases between.

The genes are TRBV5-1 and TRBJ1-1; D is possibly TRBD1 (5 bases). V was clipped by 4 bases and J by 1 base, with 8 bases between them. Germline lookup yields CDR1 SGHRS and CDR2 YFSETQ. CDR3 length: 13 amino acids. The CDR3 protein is CASSKGPNTEAFF. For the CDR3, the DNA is TGCGCCAGCAGCAAGGGACCGAACACTGAAGCTTTCTTT.

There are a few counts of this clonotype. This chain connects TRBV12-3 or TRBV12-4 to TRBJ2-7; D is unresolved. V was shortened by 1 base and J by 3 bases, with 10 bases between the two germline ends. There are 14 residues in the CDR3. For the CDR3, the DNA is TGTGCCAGCAGTTTAGGGTCCCCCGGCTACGAGCAGTACTTC. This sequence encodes CASSLGSPGYEQYF.

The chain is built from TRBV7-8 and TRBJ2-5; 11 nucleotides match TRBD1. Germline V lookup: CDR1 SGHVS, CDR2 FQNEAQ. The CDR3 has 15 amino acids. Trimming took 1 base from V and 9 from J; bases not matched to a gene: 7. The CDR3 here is CASSLGTGGARAQYF. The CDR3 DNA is TGTGCCAGCAGCTTAGGGACAGGGGGCGCAAGAGCCCAGTACTTC.

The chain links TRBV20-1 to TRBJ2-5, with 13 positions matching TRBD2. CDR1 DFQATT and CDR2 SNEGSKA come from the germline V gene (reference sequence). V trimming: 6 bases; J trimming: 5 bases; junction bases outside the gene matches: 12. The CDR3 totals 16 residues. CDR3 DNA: TGCAGTGCAACGGGACTAGCGGGACCCCAGGGGGAGACCCAGTACTTC. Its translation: CSATGLAGPQGETQYF.

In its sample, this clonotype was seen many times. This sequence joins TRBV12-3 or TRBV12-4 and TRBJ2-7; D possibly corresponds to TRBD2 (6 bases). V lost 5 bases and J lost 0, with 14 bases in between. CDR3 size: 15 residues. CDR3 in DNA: TGTGCCAGCAGTGGGGGAGCGGGCCCCTCCTACGAGCAGTACTTC. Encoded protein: CASSGGAGPSYEQYF.

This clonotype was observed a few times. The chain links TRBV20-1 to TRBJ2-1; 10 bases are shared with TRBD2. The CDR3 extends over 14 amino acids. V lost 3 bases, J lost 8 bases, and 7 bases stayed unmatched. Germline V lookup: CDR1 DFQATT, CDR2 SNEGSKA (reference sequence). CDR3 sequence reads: CSARGLAGAYEQFF. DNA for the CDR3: TGCAGTGCTAGGGGGCTAGCGGGAGCTTATGAGCAGTTCTTC.

CDR3 sequence: CASSVWGLVAEQFF. Written as DNA, the CDR3 is TGTGCCAGCAGCGTCTGGGGTCTAGTCGCTGAGCAGTTCTTC. V and J are TRBV9 and TRBJ2-1; D is undetermined. Trimming removed 2 bases from V and 9 bases from J, with 15 bases in between. CDR1 is SGDLS and CDR2 is YYNGEE in the germline V gene. The CDR3 sequence is 14 residues long.

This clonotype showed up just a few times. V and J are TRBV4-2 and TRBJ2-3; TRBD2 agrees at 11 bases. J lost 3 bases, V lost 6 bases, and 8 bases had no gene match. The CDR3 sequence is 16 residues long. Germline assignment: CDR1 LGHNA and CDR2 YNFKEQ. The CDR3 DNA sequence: TGTGCCAGCAGGATGATGAGACTAGCGGGAACAGATACGCAGTATTTT. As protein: CASRMMRLAGTDTQYF.